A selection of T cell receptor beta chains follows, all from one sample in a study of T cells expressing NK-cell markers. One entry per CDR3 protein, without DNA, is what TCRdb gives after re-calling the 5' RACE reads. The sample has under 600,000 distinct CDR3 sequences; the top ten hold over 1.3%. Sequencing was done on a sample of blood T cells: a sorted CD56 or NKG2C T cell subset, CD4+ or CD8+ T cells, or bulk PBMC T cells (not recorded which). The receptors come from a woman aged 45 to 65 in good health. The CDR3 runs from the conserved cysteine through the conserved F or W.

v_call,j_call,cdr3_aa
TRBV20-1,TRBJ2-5,CSATPSLAGVGGTQYF
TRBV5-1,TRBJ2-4,CASSEGWAKNIQYF
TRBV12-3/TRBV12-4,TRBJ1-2,CASSFSSYGYTF
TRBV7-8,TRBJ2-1,CASSLTSGQSSYNEQFF
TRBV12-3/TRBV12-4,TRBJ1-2,CASSLSRDSISPYGYTF
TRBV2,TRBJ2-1,CASRAEVRFQNEQFF
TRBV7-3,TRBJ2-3,CASSRDSHPDTQYF
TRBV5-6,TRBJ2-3,CASSLVGGRGTDTQYF
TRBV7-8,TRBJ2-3,CASSYVAGAGTDTQYF
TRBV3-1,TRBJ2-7,CASSQEPGGPLEQYF
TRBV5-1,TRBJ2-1,CASSLGVLAGVSHRSDEQFF
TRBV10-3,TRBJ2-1,CAISSIDNEQFF
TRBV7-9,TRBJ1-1,CASSQLPGQMNTEAFF
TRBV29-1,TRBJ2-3,CSVDAALDSSSTDTQYF
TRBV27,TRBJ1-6,CASSFTGQANSPLHF
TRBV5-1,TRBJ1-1,CASSSQGIGDTEAFF
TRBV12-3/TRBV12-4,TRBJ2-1,CASSLAREGLNEQFF
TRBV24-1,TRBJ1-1,CATSTGASRAFF
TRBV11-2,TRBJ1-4,CASSSRRQGNEKLFF
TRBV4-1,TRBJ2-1,CASSQVTSGRYYEQFF
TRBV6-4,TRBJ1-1,CASSASQGVNTEAFF
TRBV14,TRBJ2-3,CASGTATSFSTDTQYF
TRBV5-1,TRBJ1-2,CASSLEVGVPYGYTF
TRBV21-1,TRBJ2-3,CASRGTSGSTDTQYF
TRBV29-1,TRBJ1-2,CSVGIAQTGGSGYTF
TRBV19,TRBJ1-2,CASSSGSNYGYTF
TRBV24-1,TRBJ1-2,CATSDRGTADGYTF
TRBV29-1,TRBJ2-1,CSVIQGTSNNEQFF
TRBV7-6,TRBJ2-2,CASTPGWLGATGELFF
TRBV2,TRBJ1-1,CASSAPAGLVAEAFF
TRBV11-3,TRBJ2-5,CASSIGFQETQYF
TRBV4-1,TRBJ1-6,CASSQEGSGNSPLHF
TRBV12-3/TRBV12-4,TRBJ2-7,CASSISLEQYF
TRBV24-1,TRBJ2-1,CATSDPLSGRRDEQFF
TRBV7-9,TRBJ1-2,CASSLVRTAGRSNYGYTF
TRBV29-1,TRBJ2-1,CSGRGWRETANEQFF
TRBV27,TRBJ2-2,CASSTRPGAAGELFF
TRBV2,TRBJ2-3,CASSEALLAGGSPATWDTQYF
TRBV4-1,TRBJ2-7,CASSQRDRGQEQYF
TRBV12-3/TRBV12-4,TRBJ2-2,CASLRDRFGLGNTGELFF
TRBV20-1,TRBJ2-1,CSARDSGRALDDEQFF
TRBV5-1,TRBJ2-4,CASSLATQDYSTRYF
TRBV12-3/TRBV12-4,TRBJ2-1,CASSLVPAGEQFF
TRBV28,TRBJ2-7,CASSSRDRDEQYF
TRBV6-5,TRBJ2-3,CASSGTSRNTQYF